This T cell receptor beta chain emerged from a study of T-cell reconstitution after alpha-beta-depleted transplantation in children. This clonotype occurred a few times. Its specificity is not known. Molecular barcoding with unique molecular identifiers was used for the TCRbeta library. TCRdb called the PCR reads again in MiXCR, with one record for every CDR3 protein. The sample holds hundreds of thousands of distinct CDR3 sequences, 15% to 20% seen once. Study findings and constraints: Elevated TCRbeta diversity at day 60 was traced, in some patients, to surviving recipient T cells and thymic progenitors. Several hundred graft clones that had expanded were reportedly the source of alpha-beta T cells about two months after transplant. At one year after transplant, newly produced T cells mostly accounted for T-cell counts and diversity.

Deletions cut 7 bases from V and 2 bases from J, with 16 bases between. CDR1 and CDR2 (germline): MNHEY, SMNVEV (reference sequence). The CDR3 has 15 residues. The chain is built from TRBV27 and TRBJ2-3; D possibly uses TRBD1 or TRBD2 (5 bases each). This receptor was taken from a male patient between 10 and 17 years old who had a stem cell transplant for acute lymphoblastic leukemia, so the T cells may come from the graft donor. Sequencing was performed on PBMCs, mostly from graft donor cells, taken 360 days after TCRalphabeta/CD19-depleted stem cell transplant. CDR3 loop: CASTSWGPNTDTQYF. The CDR3 DNA follows: TGTGCCAGCACCTCTTGGGGACCTAACACAGATACGCAGTATTTT.